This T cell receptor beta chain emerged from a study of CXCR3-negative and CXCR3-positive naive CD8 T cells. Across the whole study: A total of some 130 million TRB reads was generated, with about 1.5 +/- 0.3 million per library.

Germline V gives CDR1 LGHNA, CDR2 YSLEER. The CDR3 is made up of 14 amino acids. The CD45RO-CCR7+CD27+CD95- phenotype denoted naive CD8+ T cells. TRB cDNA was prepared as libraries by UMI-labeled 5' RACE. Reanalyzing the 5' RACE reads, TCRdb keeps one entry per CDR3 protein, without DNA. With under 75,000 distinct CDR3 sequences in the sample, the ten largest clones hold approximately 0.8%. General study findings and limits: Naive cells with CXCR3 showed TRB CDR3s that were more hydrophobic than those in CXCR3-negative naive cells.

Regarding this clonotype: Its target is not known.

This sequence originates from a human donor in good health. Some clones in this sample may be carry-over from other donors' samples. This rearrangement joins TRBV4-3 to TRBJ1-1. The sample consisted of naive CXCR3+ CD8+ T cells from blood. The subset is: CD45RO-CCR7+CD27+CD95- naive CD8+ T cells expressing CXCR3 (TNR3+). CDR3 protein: CASSQGHLNTEAFF.